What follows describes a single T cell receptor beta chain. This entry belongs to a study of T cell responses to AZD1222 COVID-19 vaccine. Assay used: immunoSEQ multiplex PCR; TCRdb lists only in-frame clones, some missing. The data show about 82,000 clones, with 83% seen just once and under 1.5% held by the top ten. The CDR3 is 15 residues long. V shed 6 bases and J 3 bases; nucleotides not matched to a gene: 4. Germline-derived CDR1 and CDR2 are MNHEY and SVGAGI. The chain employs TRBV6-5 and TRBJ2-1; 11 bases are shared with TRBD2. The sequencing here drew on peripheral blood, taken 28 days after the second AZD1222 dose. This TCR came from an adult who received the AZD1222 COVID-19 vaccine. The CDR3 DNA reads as TGTGCCAGCAGCATTACTAGCGGGAGCTACAATGAGCAGTTCTTC. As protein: CASSITSGSYNEQFF.